One and the same sample provided the 17 T cell receptor beta chains below, sequenced in a study of T cells in Graves' hyperthyroidism and ophthalmopathy. Researchers took RNA transcripts and amplified the TCR beta CDR3 regions from them. The primer set for the first-round RT-PCR of the TCR CDR3 was HTBI. TCRdb re-derived calls from the multiplex PCR reads in MiXCR, one entry per CDR3 protein. The sample includes under 400,000 distinct CDR3 sequences, under 25% of them seen just once. Sequencing used blood. These receptors originate from a woman in her forties or fifties with Graves' hyperthyroidism.

This clonotype was seen ten or more times. This rearrangement joins TRBV12-3 or TRBV12-4 to TRBJ2-5, with 9 bases identical to TRBD2. The CDR3 contains 16 residues. Trimming took 4 bases from V and 2 from J; bases not matched to a gene: 8. Written as DNA, the CDR3 is TGTGCCAGCAGTTCGATGACTAGCGGCCCTCAAGAGACCCAGTACTTC. It codes for CASSSMTSGPQETQYF.

The rearrangement links TRBV11-3 to TRBJ2-5; TRBD1 might be the D (6 bases). The length of the CDR3 is 13 residues. CDR1 and CDR2 (germline): SGHNT, YENEEA. Trimming cost V 6 bases and J 3 bases, with 11 bases left between them. This chain's CDR3 is CASRTTGKETQYF. CDR3 coding DNA: TGTGCCAGCAGGACTACAGGGAAAGAGACCCAGTACTTC.

This clonotype was recorded a few times. This chain joins TRBV20-1 and TRBJ2-3; D is uncertain. Germline V gives CDR1 DFQATT, CDR2 SNEGSKA (reference sequence). There are 14 residues in the CDR3. V gave up 5 bases and J gave up 4 bases, with 16 bases separating them. This CDR3 is CSAYPTELADTQYF. The CDR3 DNA is TGCAGTGCTTACCCGACCGAATTAGCAGATACGCAGTATTTT.

This clonotype was seen at least ten times. V is TRBV6-2 or TRBV6-3 and J is TRBJ2-7; either TRBD1 or TRBD2 may supply D (5 bases each). Germline V gene lookup returns CDR1 MNHEY and CDR2 SVGEGT. The CDR3 consists of 12 residues. V was cut by 8 bases and J by 2 bases, with 10 bases left in between. The CDR3 loop is CASRDATYEQYF. CDR3 sequence (DNA): TGTGCCAGCCGGGACGCCACCTACGAGCAGTACTTC.

Comments on this clonotype: This sequence may be a read error, since a much larger clone differs from it by one base. The chain is built from TRBV6-5 and TRBJ2-1; the match to TRBD2 covers 9 bases. With V trimmed by 5 bases and J by 1 base, 6 bases remained unmatched. The CDR3 totals 16 residues. CDR1 is MNHEY, CDR2 SVGAGI, per germline. The CDR3 reads CASSHTLAGSYNEQFF. The CDR3 DNA follows: TGTGCCAGCAGTCACACCCTAGCGGGATCCTACAATGAGCAGTTCTTC.

A word on this clonotype: A much more abundant neighbour one base away suggests this may be a read error. This chain links TRBV28 with TRBJ1-5; perhaps TRBD1 as D (6 bases). CDR3 length: 17 amino acids. The germline CDR1 and CDR2 sequences are MDHEN and SYDVKM. The CDR3 nucleotides are TGTGCCCGCAGACAACCCGGACAGAGTTATAGCAATCAGCCCCAGCATTTT. This gives the protein CARRQPGQSYSNQPQHF.

At least ten counts were recorded for this clonotype. This rearrangement joins TRBV3-1 to TRBJ1-5, with D tentatively TRBD1 (6 bases). Trimming removed 0 bases at V and 1 base at J, with 7 bases between. Germline V gene sequence: CDR1 LGHDT, CDR2 YNNKEL (reference sequence). The CDR3 totals 15 residues. CDR3 amino acids: CASSQDRGSNQPQHF. Here the CDR3 DNA reads TGTGCCAGCAGCCAAGACAGGGGCAGCAATCAGCCCCAGCATTTT.

This clonotype occurred many times. The genes are TRBV5-6 and TRBJ2-1, with D perhaps TRBD2 (5 bases). The V and J ends lost 2 bases and 6 bases respectively, with 18 bases between them. In germline, CDR1 is SGHDT, CDR2 YYEEEE. This CDR3 spans 16 amino acids. The CDR3 sequence is CASSFSEVLFGNEQFF. CDR3 DNA sequence: TGTGCCAGCAGCTTTTCGGAGGTCCTATTCGGCAATGAGCAGTTCTTC. The full variable domain, in which reference TRBV5-6 and TRBJ2-1 provide the parts outside the CDR3, is DAGVTQSPTHLIKTRGQQVTLRCSPKSGHDTVSWYQQALGQGPQFIFQYYEEEERQRGNFPDRFSGHQFPNYSSELNVNALLLGDSALYLCASSFSEVLFGNEQFFGPGTRLTVL.

V usage is TRBV6-5 and J usage is TRBJ2-2, with D perhaps TRBD1 or TRBD2 (5 bases each). Germline-derived CDR1 and CDR2 are MNHEY and SVGAGI. This CDR3 spans 14 amino acids. V was trimmed by 2 bases and J by 6 bases, leaving 10 bases between them. The DNA of the CDR3 is TGTGCCAGCAGTTACGGGGGAAGGGCCGGGGAGCTGTTTTTT. Its translation: CASSYGGRAGELFF.

For this clonotype: The junction departs from the called germline gene at one end, perhaps through a read error. This rearrangement joins TRBV20-1 to TRBJ2-1; D possibly corresponds to TRBD1 (5 bases). The germline V gene has CDR1 DFQATT and CDR2 SNEGSKA (reference sequence). The CDR3 loop spans 15 amino acids. CDR3: CGARVQARTYNEQFF. CDR3 bases: TGCGGTGCTAGAGTACAGGCTAGGACCTACAATGAGCAGTTCTTC.

The chain links TRBV28 to TRBJ2-7, with 14 bases lining up with TRBD2. Germline V gene lookup returns CDR1 MDHEN and CDR2 SYDVKM. This CDR3 is built from 16 residues. V lost 6 bases, J lost 3 bases, and 7 bases stayed unmatched. The CDR3: CASRGLAGEGGYEQYF. The CDR3 region has the DNA TGTGCCAGCAGGGGACTAGCGGGAGAAGGCGGCTACGAGCAGTACTTC.

This chain links TRBV5-1 with TRBJ2-7; possible D gene TRBD2, 5 bases. Germline V gives CDR1 SGHRS, CDR2 YFSETQ. This CDR3 has 16 residues. Trimming pared 2 bases from V and 0 bases from J, leaving 15 bases between. CDR3 amino acids: CASSFASSESSYEQYF. CDR3 nucleotide sequence: TGCGCCAGCAGCTTTGCTAGCTCCGAGAGCTCCTACGAGCAGTACTTC.

This clonotype has more than one count but fewer than ten. The V call is TRBV18, the J call TRBJ2-7; 7 bases are a match to TRBD2. The trim removed 2 bases at V and 5 bases at J, leaving 18 bases unmatched. The CDR3 is made up of 18 amino acids. Germline V CDR1 and CDR2: KGHSH, LQKENI. This CDR3 reads CASSPSAGAPLSLHEQYF. CDR3 DNA: TGTGCCAGCTCACCATCCGCGGGAGCCCCCCTTTCGTTGCACGAGCAGTACTTC.

In its sample, this clonotype was seen many times. CDR3 region: CASSPGQVAEQFF. The CDR3 DNA follows: TGTGCCAGCAGCCCGGGACAGGTGGCCGAGCAGTTCTTC. This chain joins TRBV7-6 and TRBJ2-1; 8 nucleotides match TRBD1. This CDR3 is built from 13 residues. From germline, CDR1 is SGHVS and CDR2 FNYEAQ. The junction had 7 bases not matched to a gene; V was cut back by 5 bases and J by 10 bases. Supplemented by reference TRBV7-6 and TRBJ2-1, the full variable domain reads GAGVSQSPRYKVTKRGQDVALRCDPISGHVSLYWYRQALGQGPEFLTYFNYEAQQDKSGLPNDRFSAERPEGSISTLTIQRTEQRDSAMYRCASSPGQVAEQFFGPGTRLTVL.

V gene TRBV4-2 combines with J gene TRBJ1-2, with D possibly being TRBD1 (6 bases). V gave up 0 bases and J gave up 2 bases, with 10 bases separating them. The germline gives CDR1 LGHNA, CDR2 YNFKEQ. CDR3 length: 15 residues. The CDR3 DNA follows: TGTGCCAGCAGCCAAGACCCCCAGGGGAACTATGGCTACACCTTC. As protein: CASSQDPQGNYGYTF.

This clonotype was seen many times. The chain joins TRBV20-1 to TRBJ2-7; 12 nucleotides align to TRBD1. The germline V gene has CDR1 DFQATT and CDR2 SNEGSKA (reference sequence). Trimming at V came to 5 bases and at J to 6 bases, leaving 5 bases not matched to a gene. The CDR3 sequence is 13 residues long. In DNA, the CDR3 is TGCAGTGCTGGGGGGACAGGGGGCGTCGAGCAGTACTTC. Translating gives CSAGGTGGVEQYF.

The chain has TRBV7-9 and TRBJ2-1, with a weak D call TRBD2 (5 bases). The CDR3 runs 14 residues. CDR1 SEHNR and CDR2 FQNEAQ come from the germline V gene (reference sequence). Trimming removed 1 base at V and 5 bases at J, with 9 bases between. The CDR3 coding sequence is TGTGCCAGCAGCTTAGGCGGGCTTGACAATGAGCAGTTCTTC. Translating gives CASSLGGLDNEQFF.